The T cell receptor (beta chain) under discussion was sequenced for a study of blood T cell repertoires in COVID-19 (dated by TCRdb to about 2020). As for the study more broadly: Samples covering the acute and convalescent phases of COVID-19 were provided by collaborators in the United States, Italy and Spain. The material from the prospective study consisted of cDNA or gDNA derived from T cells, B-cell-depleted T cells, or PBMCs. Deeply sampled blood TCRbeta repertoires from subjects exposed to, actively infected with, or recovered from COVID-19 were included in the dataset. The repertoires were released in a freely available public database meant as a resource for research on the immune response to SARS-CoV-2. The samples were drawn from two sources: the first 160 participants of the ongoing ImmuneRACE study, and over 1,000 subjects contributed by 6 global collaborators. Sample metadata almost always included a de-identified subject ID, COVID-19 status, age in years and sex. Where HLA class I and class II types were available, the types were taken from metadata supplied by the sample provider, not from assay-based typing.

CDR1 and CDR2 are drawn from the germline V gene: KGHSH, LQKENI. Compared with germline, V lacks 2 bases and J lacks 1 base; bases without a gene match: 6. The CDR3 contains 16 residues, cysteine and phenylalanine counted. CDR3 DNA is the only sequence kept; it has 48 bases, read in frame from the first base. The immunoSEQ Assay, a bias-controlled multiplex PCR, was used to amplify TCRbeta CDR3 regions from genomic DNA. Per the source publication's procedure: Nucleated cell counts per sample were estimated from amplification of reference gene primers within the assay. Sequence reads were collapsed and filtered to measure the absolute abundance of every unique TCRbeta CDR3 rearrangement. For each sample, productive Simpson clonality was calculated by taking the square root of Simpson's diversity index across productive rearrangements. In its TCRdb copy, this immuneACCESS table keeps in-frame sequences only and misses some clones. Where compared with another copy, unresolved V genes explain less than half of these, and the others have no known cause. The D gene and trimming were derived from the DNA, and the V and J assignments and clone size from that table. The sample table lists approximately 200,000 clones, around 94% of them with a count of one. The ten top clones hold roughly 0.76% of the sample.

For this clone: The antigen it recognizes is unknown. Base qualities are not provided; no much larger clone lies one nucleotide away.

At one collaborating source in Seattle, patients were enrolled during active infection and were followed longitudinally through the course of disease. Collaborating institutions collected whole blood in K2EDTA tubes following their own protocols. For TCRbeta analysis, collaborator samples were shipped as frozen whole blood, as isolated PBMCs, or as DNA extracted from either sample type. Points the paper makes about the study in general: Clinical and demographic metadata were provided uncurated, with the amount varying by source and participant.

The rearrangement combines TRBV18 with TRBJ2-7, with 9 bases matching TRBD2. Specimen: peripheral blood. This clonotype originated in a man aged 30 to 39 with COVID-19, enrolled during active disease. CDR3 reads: CASSPGVAGESYEQYF. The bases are TGTGCCAGCTCACCAGGGGTAGCGGGGGAGTCCTACGAGCAGTACTTC.